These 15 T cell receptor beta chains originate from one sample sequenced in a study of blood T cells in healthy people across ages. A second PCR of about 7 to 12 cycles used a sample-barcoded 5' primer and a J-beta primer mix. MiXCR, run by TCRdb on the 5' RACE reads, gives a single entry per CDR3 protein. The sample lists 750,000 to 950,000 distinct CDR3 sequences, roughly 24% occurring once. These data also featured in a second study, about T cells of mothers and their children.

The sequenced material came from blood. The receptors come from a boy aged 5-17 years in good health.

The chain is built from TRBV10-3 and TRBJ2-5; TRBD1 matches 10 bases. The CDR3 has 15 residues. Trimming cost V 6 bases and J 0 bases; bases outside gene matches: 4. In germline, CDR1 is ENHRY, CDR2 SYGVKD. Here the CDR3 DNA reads TGTGCCATCAGCGGGACAGGGGAGTACCAAGAGACCCAGTACTTC. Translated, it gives CAISGTGEYQETQYF.

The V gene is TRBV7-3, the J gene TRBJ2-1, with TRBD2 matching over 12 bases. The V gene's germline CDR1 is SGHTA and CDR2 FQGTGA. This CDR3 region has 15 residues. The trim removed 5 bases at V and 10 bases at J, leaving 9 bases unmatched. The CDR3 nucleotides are TGTGCCAGCAGCCTGGAGACTAGCGGGGGAGGGGAGCAGTTCTTC. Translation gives CASSLETSGGGEQFF.

In DNA form, the CDR3 reads TGTGCCATCAGTGAGGGCAGTGACAACTATGGCTACACCTTC. Translating it yields CAISEGSDNYGYTF. This chain joins TRBV10-3 and TRBJ1-2, with no clear D. This CDR3 comprises 14 residues. V gave up 2 bases and J gave up 2 bases, with 9 bases separating them. CDR1 and CDR2 from the germline V gene are ENHRY and SYGVKD.

CDR3 sequence (DNA): TGCAGTGCTAGAGTCATTACGGGGGAGAATGAGCAGTTCTTC. It is translated as CSARVITGENEQFF. V is TRBV20-1 and J is TRBJ2-1; tentatively, D is TRBD2 (6 bases). This CDR3 spans 14 amino acids. V lost 1 base and J 7 bases, leaving 14 bases between the germline ends. Germline assignment: CDR1 DFQATT and CDR2 SNEGSKA (reference sequence).

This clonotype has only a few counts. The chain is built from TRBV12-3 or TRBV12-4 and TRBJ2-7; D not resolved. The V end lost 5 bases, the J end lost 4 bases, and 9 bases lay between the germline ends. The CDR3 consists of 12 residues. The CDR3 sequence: CASSHPRYEQYF. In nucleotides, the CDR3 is TGTGCCAGCAGTCATCCGAGGTACGAGCAGTACTTC.

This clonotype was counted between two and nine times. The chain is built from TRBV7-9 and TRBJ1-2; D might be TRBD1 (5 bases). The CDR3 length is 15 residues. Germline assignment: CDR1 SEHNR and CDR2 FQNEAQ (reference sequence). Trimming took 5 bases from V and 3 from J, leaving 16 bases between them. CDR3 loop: CASSPGGSFDYGYTF. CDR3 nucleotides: TGTGCCAGCAGCCCGGGGGGGAGCTTCGACTATGGCTACACCTTC.

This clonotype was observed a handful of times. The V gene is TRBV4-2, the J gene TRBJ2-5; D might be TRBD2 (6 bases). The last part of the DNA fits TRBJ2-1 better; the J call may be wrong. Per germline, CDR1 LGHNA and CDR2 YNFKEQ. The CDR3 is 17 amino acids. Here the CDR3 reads CASSQDPAGSDYNEQFF. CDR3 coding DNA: TGTGCCAGCAGCCAAGACCCTGCGGGGTCCGACTACAATGAGCAGTTCTTC.

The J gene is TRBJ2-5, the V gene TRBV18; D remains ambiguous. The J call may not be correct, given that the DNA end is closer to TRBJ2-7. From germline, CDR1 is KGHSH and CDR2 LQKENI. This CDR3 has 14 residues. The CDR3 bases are TGTGCCAGCTCACAACTGACCGCAACCTACGAGCAGTACTTC. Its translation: CASSQLTATYEQYF.

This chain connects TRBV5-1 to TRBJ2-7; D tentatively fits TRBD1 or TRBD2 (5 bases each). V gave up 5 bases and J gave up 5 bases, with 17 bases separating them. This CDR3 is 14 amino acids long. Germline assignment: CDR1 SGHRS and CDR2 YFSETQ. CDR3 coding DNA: TGCGCCAGCAGACAACCGGGGCCGCACCACGAGCAGTACTTC. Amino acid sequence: CASRQPGPHHEQYF.

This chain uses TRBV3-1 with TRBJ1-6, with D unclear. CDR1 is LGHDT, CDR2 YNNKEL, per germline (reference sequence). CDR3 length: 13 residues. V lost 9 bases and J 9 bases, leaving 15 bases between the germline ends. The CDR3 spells CASTLGFGSPLHF. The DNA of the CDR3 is TGTGCCAGTACTCTGGGGTTCGGTTCACCCCTCCACTTT. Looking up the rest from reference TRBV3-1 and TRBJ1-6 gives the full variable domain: DTAVSQTPKYLVTQMGNDKSIKCEQNLGHDTMYWYKQDSKKFLKIMFSYNNKELIINETVPNRFSPKSPDKAHLNLHINSLELGDSAVYFCASTLGFGSPLHFGNGTRLTVT.

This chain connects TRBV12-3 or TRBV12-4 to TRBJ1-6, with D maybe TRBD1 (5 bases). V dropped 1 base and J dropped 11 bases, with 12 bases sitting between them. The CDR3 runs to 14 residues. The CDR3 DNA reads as TGTGCCAGCAGTTTAGGTTTTCGGGGCACACCCCTCCACTTT. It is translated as CASSLGFRGTPLHF.

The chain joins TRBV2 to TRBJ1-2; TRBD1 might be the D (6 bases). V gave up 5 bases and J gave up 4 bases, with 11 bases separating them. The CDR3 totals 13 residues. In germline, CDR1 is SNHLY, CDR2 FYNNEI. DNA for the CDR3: TGTGCCAGCAGTCCCGAAGGGGGCTATGGCTACACCTTC. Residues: CASSPEGGYGYTF.

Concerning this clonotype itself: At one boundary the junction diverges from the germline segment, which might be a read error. In DNA form, the CDR3 reads TGTGCCAGCAGCCAAGATGGCAACCCCAGGATCCACTTC. This gives the protein CASSQDGNPRIHF. The rearrangement joins TRBV14 to TRBJ2-4, with unresolved D. This CDR3 has 13 residues. Germline values: CDR1 SGHDN, CDR2 FVKESK.

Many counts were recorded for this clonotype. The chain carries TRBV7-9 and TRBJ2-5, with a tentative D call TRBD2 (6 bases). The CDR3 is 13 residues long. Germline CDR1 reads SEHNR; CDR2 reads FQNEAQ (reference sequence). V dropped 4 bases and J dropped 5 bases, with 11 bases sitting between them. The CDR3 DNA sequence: TGTGCCAGCAGCTCCCTAGCGAGGGAGACCCAGTACTTC. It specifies CASSSLARETQYF.

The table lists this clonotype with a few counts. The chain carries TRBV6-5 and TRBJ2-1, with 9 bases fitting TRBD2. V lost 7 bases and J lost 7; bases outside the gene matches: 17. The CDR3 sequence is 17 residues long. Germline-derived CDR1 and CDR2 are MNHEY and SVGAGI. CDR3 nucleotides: TGTGCCAGCATTATTAGCGGGGGTGCTAATTTTAGAAATGAGCAGTTCTTC. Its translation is CASIISGGANFRNEQFF.